This T cell receptor beta chain was obtained from a study of T cell responses to AZD1222 COVID-19 vaccine. Overall study results and limits: The study sampled repertoires only after the peak T cell response.

The CDR3 loop spans 13 amino acids. CDR1 is MDHEN and CDR2 is SYDVKM in the germline V gene. J gave up 5 bases and V 4 bases, and 2 bases lay outside the gene matches. A word on this clone: Antigen unknown.

Generated by immunoSEQ multiplex PCR, the TCRdb table keeps only in-frame clones and is missing some. The data contain some 130,000 clones, 85% of them singletons. The sequence was collected from an adult who received the MenACWY meningococcal vaccine as a control. The sample was peripheral blood, taken 28 days after the second dose of the MenACWY control vaccine. The genes are TRBV28 and TRBJ1-2; 9 bases align to TRBD1. The CDR3 DNA reads as TGTGCCAGCAGTTGGACAGGGGAGTATGGCTACACCTTC. As protein: CASSWTGEYGYTF.